This T cell receptor beta chain was obtained from a study of blood T cell repertoires in COVID-19. On the study more broadly: Spain, Italy and the United States supplied samples that represented acute and convalescent COVID-19. In each case, the material was cDNA or gDNA derived from T cells, B-cell-depleted T cells, or PBMCs.

Study processing details: Nucleated cell counts were estimated from reference gene primer amplification. The data were produced by immunoSEQ multiplex PCR, yet TCRdb's version contains in-frame clones alone and is incomplete. Clone size and V and J calls were adopted from that table, with D and trimming inferred from the DNA. This table has 55,000 to 75,000 clones, about four fifths appearing once. This CDR3 spans 14 amino acids. With V trimmed by 3 bases and J by 3 bases, 4 bases remained unmatched. The germline gives CDR1 SGHDT, CDR2 YYEEEE. The chain joins TRBV5-6 to TRBJ2-7, with 9 bases that match TRBD1. This sequence was found in a man in his sixties or seventies with acute or convalescent COVID-19. The sequenced sample consisted of peripheral blood. The DNA for the CDR3 is TGTGCCAGCAGCTCGACAGGGGGGGGCTACGAGCAGTACTTC. It specifies CASSSTGGGYEQYF. The complete variable domain, with remaining parts taken from reference TRBV5-6 and TRBJ2-7, reads DAGVTQSPTHLIKTRGQQVTLRCSPKSGHDTVSWYQQALGQGPQFIFQYYEEEERQRGNFPDRFSGHQFPNYSSELNVNALLLGDSALYLCASSSTGGGYEQYFGPGTRLTVT.